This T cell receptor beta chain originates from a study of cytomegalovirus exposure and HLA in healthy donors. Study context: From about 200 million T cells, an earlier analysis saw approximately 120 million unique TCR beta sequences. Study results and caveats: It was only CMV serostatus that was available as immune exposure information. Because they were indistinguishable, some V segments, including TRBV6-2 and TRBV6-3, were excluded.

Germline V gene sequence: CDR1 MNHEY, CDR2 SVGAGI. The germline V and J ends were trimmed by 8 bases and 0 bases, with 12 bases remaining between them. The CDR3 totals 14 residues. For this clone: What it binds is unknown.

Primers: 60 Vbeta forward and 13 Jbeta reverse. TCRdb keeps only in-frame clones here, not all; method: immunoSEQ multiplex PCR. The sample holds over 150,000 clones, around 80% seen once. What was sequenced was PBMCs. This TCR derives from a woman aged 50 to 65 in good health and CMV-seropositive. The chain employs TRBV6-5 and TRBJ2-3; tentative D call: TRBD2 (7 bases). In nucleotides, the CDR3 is TGTGCCAGCGGGGGGGGCGGTAGCACAGATACGCAGTATTTT. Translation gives CASGGGGSTDTQYF.